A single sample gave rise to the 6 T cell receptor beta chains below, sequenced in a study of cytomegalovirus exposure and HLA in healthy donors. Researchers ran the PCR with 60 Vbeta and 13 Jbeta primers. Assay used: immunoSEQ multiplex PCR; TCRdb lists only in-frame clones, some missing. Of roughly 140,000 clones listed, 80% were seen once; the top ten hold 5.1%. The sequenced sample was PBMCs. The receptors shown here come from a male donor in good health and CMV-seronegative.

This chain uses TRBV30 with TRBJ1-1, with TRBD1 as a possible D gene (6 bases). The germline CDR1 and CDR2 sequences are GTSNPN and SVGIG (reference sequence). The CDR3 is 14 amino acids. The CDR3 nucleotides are TGTGCATCGGATAGGGGGACCTCGAACACTGAAGCTTTCTTT. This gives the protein CASDRGTSNTEAFF. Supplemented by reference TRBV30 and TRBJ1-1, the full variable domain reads SQTIHQWPATLVQPVGSPLSLECTVEGTSNPNLYWYRQAAGRGLQLLFYSVGIGQISSEVPQNLSASRPQDRQFILSSKKLLLSDSGFYLCASDRGTSNTEAFFGQGTRLTVV.

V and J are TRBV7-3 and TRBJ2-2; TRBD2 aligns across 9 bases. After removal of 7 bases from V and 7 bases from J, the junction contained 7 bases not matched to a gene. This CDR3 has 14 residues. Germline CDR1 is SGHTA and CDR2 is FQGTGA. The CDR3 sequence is CASKEIAGDGELFF. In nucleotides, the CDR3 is TGTGCCAGCAAAGAAATAGCGGGGGACGGGGAGCTGTTTTTT.

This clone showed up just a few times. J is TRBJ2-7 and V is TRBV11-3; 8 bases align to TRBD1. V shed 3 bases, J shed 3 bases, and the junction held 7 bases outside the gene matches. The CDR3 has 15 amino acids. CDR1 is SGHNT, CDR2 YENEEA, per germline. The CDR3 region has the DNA TGTGCCAGCAGCTTTGGGACAGGTGGGATCTACGAGCAGTACTTC. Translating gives CASSFGTGGIYEQYF.

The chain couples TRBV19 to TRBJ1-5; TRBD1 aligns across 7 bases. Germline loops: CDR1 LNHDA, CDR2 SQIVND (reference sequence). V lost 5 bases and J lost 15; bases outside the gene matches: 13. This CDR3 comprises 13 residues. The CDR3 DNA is TGTGCCAGTAGTCTCGGCCCCGGGACAGAATGGCATTTT. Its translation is CASSLGPGTEWHF.

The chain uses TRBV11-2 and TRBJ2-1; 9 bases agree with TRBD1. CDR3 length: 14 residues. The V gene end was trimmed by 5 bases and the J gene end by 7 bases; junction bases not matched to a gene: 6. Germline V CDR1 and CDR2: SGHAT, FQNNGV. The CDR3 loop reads CASSQQGAGNEQFF. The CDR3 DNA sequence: TGTGCCAGCAGCCAACAGGGGGCTGGAAATGAGCAGTTCTTC.

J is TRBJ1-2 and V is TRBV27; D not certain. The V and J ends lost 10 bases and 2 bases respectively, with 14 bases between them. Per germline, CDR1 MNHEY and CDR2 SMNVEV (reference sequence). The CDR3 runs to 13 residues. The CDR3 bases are TGTGCCACCAAATCCCCTAGCAACTATGGCTACACCTTC. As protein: CATKSPSNYGYTF.